The 5 T cell receptor beta chains below all came from one sample that was sequenced in a study of shared clonotypes between healthy human individuals. The naive CD8 fraction comprised CD45RO-negative cells positively selected for CCR7 and excluded terminally differentiated effector memory CD45RA+ cells. The repertoire was sequenced with immunoSEQ multiplex PCR; TCRdb's copy has only in-frame clones and lacks some. Here the sample spans about 820,000 clones, roughly 92% being singletons. What was sequenced was naive CD8+ T cells sorted from blood. All receptors derive from a man aged 25-45 years in good health.

The J gene is TRBJ2-1, the V gene TRBV28, with D uncertain. V dropped 2 bases and J dropped 3 bases, with 11 bases sitting between them. This CDR3 is built from 15 residues. The germline gives CDR1 MDHEN, CDR2 SYDVKM. CDR3 residues: CASSLRPQDYNEQFF. CDR3 nucleotides: TGTGCCAGCAGTTTACGGCCGCAAGACTACAATGAGCAGTTCTTC.

V usage is TRBV18 and J usage is TRBJ2-3; no definite D call. CDR3 length: 14 amino acids. The germline V gene encodes CDR1 KGHSH and CDR2 LQKENI. V was trimmed by 3 bases and J by 0 bases, leaving 7 bases between them. The chain's CDR3 is CASSPATSTDTQYF. DNA of the CDR3: TGTGCCAGCTCACCGGCGACTAGCACAGATACGCAGTATTTT.

This sequence joins TRBV28 and TRBJ2-2; the D call may be TRBD1 or TRBD2 (5 bases each). Trimming stripped 4 bases from V and 5 bases from J, with 5 bases between. The CDR3 is made up of 12 amino acids. Looked up from germline, CDR1 is MDHEN and CDR2 is SYDVKM. The CDR3 sequence is CASSWGTGELFF. In DNA, the CDR3 is TGTGCCAGCAGTTGGGGGACCGGGGAGCTGTTTTTT. Together with reference TRBV28 and TRBJ2-2, the CDR3 gives the full variable domain: DVKVTQSSRYLVKRTGEKVFLECVQDMDHENMFWYRQDPGLGLRLIYFSYDVKMKEKGDIPEGYSVSREKKERFSLILESASTNQTSMYLCASSWGTGELFFGEGSRLTVL.

This chain joins TRBV7-2 and TRBJ2-7; D is ambiguous. The germline V gene encodes CDR1 SGHTA and CDR2 FQGNSA. The V and J ends lost 0 bases and 1 base respectively, with 7 bases between them. The length of the CDR3 is 14 residues. The CDR3, as DNA: TGTGCCAGCAGCTTAGCGGTGGGGTCCTACGAGCAGTACTTC. It codes for CASSLAVGSYEQYF. The variable domain in full, completed from reference TRBV7-2 and TRBJ2-7, reads GAGVSQSPSNKVTEKGKDVELRCDPISGHTALYWYRQSLGQGLEFLIYFQGNSAPDKSGLPSDRFSAERTGGSVSTLTIQRTQQEDSAVYLCASSLAVGSYEQYFGPGTRLTVT.

This chain connects TRBV7-9 to TRBJ2-7, with 8 bases that match TRBD2. After removal of 8 bases from V and 3 bases from J, the junction contained 9 bases not matched to a gene. This CDR3 comprises 14 residues. Germline CDR1 reads SEHNR; CDR2 reads FQNEAQ (reference sequence). CDR3 sequence: CASGGASGSYEQYF. DNA for the CDR3: TGTGCCAGCGGCGGGGCCAGCGGGAGCTACGAGCAGTACTTC.